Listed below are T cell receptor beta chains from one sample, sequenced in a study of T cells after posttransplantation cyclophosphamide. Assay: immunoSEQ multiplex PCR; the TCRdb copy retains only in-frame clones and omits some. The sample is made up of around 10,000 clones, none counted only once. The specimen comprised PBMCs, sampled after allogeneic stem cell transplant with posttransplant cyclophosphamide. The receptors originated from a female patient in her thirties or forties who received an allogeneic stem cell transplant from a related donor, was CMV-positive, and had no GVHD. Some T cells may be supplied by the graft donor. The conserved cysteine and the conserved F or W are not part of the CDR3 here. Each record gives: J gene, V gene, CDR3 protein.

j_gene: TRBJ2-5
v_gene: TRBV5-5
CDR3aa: ASSGLAGGMGETQY

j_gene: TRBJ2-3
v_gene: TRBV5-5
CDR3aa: ASSFSTTTDTQY

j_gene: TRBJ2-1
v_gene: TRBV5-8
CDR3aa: ASSLLQGYNEQF

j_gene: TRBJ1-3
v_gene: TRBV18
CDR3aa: ASSPKVENSGNTIY

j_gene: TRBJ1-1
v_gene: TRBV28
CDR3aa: ASSLLGAVTEAF

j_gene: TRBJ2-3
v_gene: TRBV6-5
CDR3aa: ASSSNTDTQY

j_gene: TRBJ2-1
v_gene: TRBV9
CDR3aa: ASSAQRASFLYNEQF

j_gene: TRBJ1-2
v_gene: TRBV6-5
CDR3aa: ASSFRQAPGGYT

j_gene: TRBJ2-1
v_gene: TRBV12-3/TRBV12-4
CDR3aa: ASSSRTGLSYNEQF

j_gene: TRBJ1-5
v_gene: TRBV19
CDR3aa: ASRRDSPNQPQH

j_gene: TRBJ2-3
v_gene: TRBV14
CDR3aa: ASSPRLADTQY

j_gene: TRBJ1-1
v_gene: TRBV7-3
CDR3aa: ASSLTGGGGTEAF

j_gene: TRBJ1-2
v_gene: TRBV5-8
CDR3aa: ASSPYRYT

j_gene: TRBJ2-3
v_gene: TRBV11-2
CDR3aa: ASSLRGGKSTDTQY

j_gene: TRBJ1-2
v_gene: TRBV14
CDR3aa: ASSQASGGVYGYT

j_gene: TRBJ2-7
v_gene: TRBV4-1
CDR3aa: ASSQGGTGGVYEQY

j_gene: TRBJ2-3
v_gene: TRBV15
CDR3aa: ATSQGPTDTQY

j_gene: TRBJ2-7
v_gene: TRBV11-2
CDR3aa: ASSLAGTYEQY

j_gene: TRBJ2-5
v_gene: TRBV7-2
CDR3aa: ASSQQGFQETQY

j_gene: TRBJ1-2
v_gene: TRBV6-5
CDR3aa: ASSYSPGQNPYGYT

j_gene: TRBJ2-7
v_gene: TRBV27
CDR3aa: ASSYGPPRYEQY

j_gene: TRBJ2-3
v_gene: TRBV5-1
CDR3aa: ASSPSGLAGGRTDTQY

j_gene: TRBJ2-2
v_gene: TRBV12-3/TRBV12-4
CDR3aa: ASSFDRGRELF

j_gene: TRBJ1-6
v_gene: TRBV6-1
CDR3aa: ASSEPTGPRPPLH

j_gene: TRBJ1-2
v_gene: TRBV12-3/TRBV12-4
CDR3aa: ASSLGQGISNYGYT

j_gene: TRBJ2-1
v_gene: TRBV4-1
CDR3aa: ASSQGQFNEQF

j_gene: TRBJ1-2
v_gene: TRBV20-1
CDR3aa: SASQGRGYT

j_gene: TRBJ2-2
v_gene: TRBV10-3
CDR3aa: AISESNRVTGELF

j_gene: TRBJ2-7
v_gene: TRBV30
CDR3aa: AWSARAYEQY